The rows below give T cell receptor beta chains drawn from one sample of a study of OX40 agonist ivuxolimab in advanced cancers. Profiled with immunoSEQ multiplex PCR; TCRdb holds only in-frame clones, not every one. Here the sample spans about 100,000 clones, almost 90% being singletons. Sequenced here: CD4+ or CD8+ T cells sorted from blood, sampled in a trial of the OX40 agonist ivuxolimab. The receptors here all came from an adult with an advanced solid tumor such as melanoma, head and neck, liver or kidney cancer. CDR3s include the opening cysteine and the closing phenylalanine or tryptophan. Fields, in order: clone size, D gene, J gene, V gene, CDR3 DNA, CDR3 protein. D genes are given only for firm matches. Clone size appears in some rows only: once, few, many, or a class for an expanded clone.

>.|TRBD2|TRBJ2-3|TRBV11-3
TGTGCCAGCAGCTCGGGACTAGCGGGGAGCACAGATACGCAGTATTTT
CASSSGLAGSTDTQYF
>.|.|TRBJ1-4|TRBV7-9
TGTGCCAGCAGCTTAGAGGGGCAGGGAAATGAAAAACTGTTTTTT
CASSLEGQGNEKLFF
>.|TRBD2|TRBJ2-7|TRBV2
TGTGCCAGCAGTCAACTAGCGGGGGACTCCTACGAGCAGTACTTC
CASSQLAGDSYEQYF
>.|TRBD2|TRBJ2-7|TRBV14
TGTGCCAGCAGCCAGGGGAGGAGCGGGAGTGTCTACGAGCAGTACTTC
CASSQGRSGSVYEQYF
>.|TRBD2|TRBJ2-5|TRBV28
TGTGCCAGCATGGGTATAGCGGGGGAGGGGACCCAGTACTTC
CASMGIAGEGTQYF
>.|TRBD2|TRBJ2-1|TRBV5-1
TGCGCCAGCAGCTCGCTAGCGGGAGGGATTCGCAATGAGCAGTTCTTC
CASSSLAGGIRNEQFF
>.|.|TRBJ2-3|TRBV7-2
TGTGCCAGCAGCATATCCCACGTCGGTACGCAGTATTTT
CASSISHVGTQYF
>.|TRBD2|TRBJ2-5|TRBV27
TGTGCCAGCAGCCGAAGCGGGGAGAAGGAGACCCAGTACTTC
CASSRSGEKETQYF
>.|.|TRBJ2-3|TRBV2
TGTGCCAGCAGGACGAACTGGGGCACAGATACGCAGTATTTT
CASRTNWGTDTQYF
>.|.|TRBJ2-3|TRBV2
TGTGCCAGCAGTGAACACGGGTTGAGCACAGATACGCAGTATTTT
CASSEHGLSTDTQYF
>.|.|TRBJ1-1|TRBV9
TGTGCCAGCAGCTTAACGGACAACTCTGAAGCTTTCTTT
CASSLTDNSEAFF
>.|TRBD2|TRBJ2-5|TRBV5-1
TGCGCCAGTACTAGCGGGGGGCCCCAAGAGACCCAGTACTTC
CASTSGGPQETQYF
>.|TRBD2|TRBJ2-3|TRBV5-1
TGCGCCAGCAGCCAGGAGGGGAGGGCTGGCACAGATACGCAGTATTTT
CASSQEGRAGTDTQYF
>.|.|TRBJ1-2|TRBV18
TGTGCCAGCTCACCAGGGGCCCCAGAGGGCTACACCTTC
CASSPGAPEGYTF
>.|.|TRBJ2-3|TRBV5-1
TGCGCCAGCAGCTTGATACCTAGGGATACGCAGTATTTT
CASSLIPRDTQYF
>few|.|TRBJ1-1|TRBV5-1
TGCGCCAGCAGTACTCTTGGACGGGTGAACACTGAAGCTTTCTTT
CASSTLGRVNTEAFF
>.|.|TRBJ2-1|TRBV7-6
TGTGCCAGCAGCTCCCTACAGGGACACGATCGGCGGTTCTTC
CASSSLQGHDRRFF
>.|TRBD1|TRBJ1-1|TRBV5-4
TGTGCCAGCAGCCCACAGGGGCGGAACACTGAAGCTTTCTTT
CASSPQGRNTEAFF
>.|.|TRBJ1-4|TRBV29-1
TGCAGCGTTGCACCAACTACAATGAATGAAAAACTGTTTTTT
CSVAPTTMNEKLFF
>.|.|TRBJ2-2|TRBV5-1
TGCGCCAGCAGCTCGGTGGTCTTCGCCGGGGAGCTGTTTTTT
CASSSVVFAGELFF
>.|.|TRBJ2-7|TRBV14
TGTGCCAGCAGCCAAGGTCGGGGGGCAGGGTACTTC
CASSQGRGAGYF
>.|TRBD2|TRBJ2-1|TRBV7-8
TGTGCCAGCAGCCTTCGACTAGCGGAGGCCTACAATGAGCAGTTCTTC
CASSLRLAEAYNEQFF
>.|.|TRBJ2-3|TRBV29-1
TGCAGCTTCGAGGGGGGGAGCACAGATACGCAGTATTTT
CSFEGGSTDTQYF
>.|.|TRBJ2-5|TRBV6-1
TGTGCCAGCAGGCAAGAGACCCAGTACTTC
CASRQETQYF
>.|TRBD2|TRBJ2-3|TRBV7-9
TGTGCCAGCATTAAAGGTCTGGCGGGAGACTTAGATACGCAGTATTTT
CASIKGLAGDLDTQYF
>.|TRBD1|TRBJ2-1|TRBV28
TGTGCCAGCAGTCCAAGAGACAGGGGCTCCTACAATGAGCAGTTCTTC
CASSPRDRGSYNEQFF
>.|.|TRBJ2-7|TRBV2
TGTGCCAGTCGGGCAGGTAGTAGCTACGAGCAGTACTTC
CASRAGSSYEQYF
>.|.|TRBJ2-7|TRBV13
TGTGCCAGCAGCCGTAGCGGAGAAGCCTACGAGCAGTACTTC
CASSRSGEAYEQYF
>.|.|TRBJ2-1|TRBV5-6
TGTGCCAGCAGCCTATTCGGTTCCTACAATGAGCAGTTCTTC
CASSLFGSYNEQFF
>.|.|TRBJ2-1|TRBV7-9
TGTGCCAGCAGCTTAACCCGAGCGTGGGATGAGCAGTTCTTC
CASSLTRAWDEQFF
>.|.|TRBJ1-2|TRBV2
TGTGCCAGCACCCCTCGGGGCAGGGGCAACTATGGCTACACCTTC
CASTPRGRGNYGYTF
>once|TRBD2|TRBJ2-3|TRBV5-4
TGTGCCAGCAGTTCGGGCGGGGGACTCACAGATACGCAGTATTTT
CASSSGGGLTDTQYF